This section outlines one TCR beta chain sequence together with its context. The antigen is undetermined. There are 15 residues in the CDR3. Germline CDR1 is SGHTA and CDR2 is FQGTGA. Unmatched junction bases numbered 10, after V lost 5 bases and J lost 5 bases. Generated by immunoSEQ multiplex PCR, the TCRdb table keeps only in-frame clones and is missing some. The sample yields 35,000 to 45,000 clones, roughly 92% seen once. The data derive from a study of a mutant IDH1 vaccine in newly diagnosed glioma. Study at large: Weeks 1, 3, 5, 7, 11, 15, 19 and 23 were when patients received their eight vaccinations. The initiation of vaccination occurred 4-6 weeks after radiotherapy alone, or with temozolomide cycles.

Time point indicated: week 5, during vaccination. The study gave 300 ug of mutant IDH1 20-mer peptide per vaccine dose, with topical imiquimod. The TCR comes from a middle-aged man with glioma. The sample in question was PBMCs, obtained from a glioma patient whose treatment included an IDH1 peptide vaccine. The chain is built from TRBV7-3 and TRBJ1-1; 8 nucleotides line up with TRBD1. CDR3 loop: CASSRGAGGATEAFF. DNA for the CDR3: TGTGCCAGCAGCCGTGGGGCAGGGGGCGCAACTGAAGCTTTCTTT.